Following are 18 T cell receptor beta chains from one sample sequenced in a study of blood T cell repertoires in COVID-19. Measured with immunoSEQ multiplex PCR; TCRdb has only the in-frame clones, and not every one. Among hundreds of thousands of clones listed, 80% to 95% were seen once. Sequenced: peripheral blood. The origin of the receptors is a man between 60 and 70 years old with COVID-19, enrolled during active disease.

The rearrangement uses TRBV4-2 and TRBJ2-1; D ambiguous. Germline V lookup: CDR1 LGHNA, CDR2 YNFKEQ. Trimming removed 0 bases at V and 0 bases at J, with 9 bases between. This CDR3 has 16 residues. The CDR3 protein is CASSQEASSSYNEQFF. CDR3 DNA sequence: TGTGCCAGCAGCCAAGAGGCTAGTAGCTCCTACAATGAGCAGTTCTTC.

J is TRBJ2-3 and V is TRBV5-1; the match to TRBD1 covers 8 bases. Germline V gene lookup returns CDR1 SGHRS and CDR2 YFSETQ. The CDR3 sequence is 15 residues long. The V gene end was trimmed by 3 bases and the J gene end by 4 bases; junction bases not matched to a gene: 7. This CDR3 reads CASSSWTGSADTQYF. The CDR3 DNA reads TGCGCCAGCAGCTCCTGGACAGGGTCGGCAGATACGCAGTATTTT.

This chain connects TRBV6-1 to TRBJ1-2; no reliable D call. Trimming took 2 bases from V and 0 from J, leaving 13 bases between them. The germline V gene encodes CDR1 MNHNS and CDR2 SASEGT. The CDR3 has 16 amino acids. The CDR3 region has the DNA TGTGCCAGCAGTGAAAAGGCAGGCCCCACTAACTATGGCTACACCTTC. It translates to CASSEKAGPTNYGYTF.

This clone was seen once. This probably arose from a read error, given a far larger clone one base away. The chain combines TRBV5-1 with TRBJ1-2; 11 bases line up with TRBD1. The CDR3 loop spans 14 amino acids. Trimming removed 5 bases from V and 4 bases from J; junction bases left unmatched: 4. Germline loops: CDR1 SGHRS, CDR2 YFSETQ. The CDR3 region is CASRAGTGGYGYTF. As DNA, the CDR3 is TGCGCCAGCAGGGCCGGGACAGGGGGCTATGGCTACACCTTC.

J is TRBJ2-3 and V is TRBV9, with D maybe TRBD2 (6 bases). V lost 1 base, J lost 6 bases, and 15 bases lay in between. This CDR3 is 15 amino acids long. Per germline, CDR1 SGDLS and CDR2 YYNGEE. The CDR3 reads CASSVRERVGDTQYF. The CDR3 DNA sequence: TGTGCCAGCAGCGTACGAGAGCGGGTGGGGGATACGCAGTATTTT.

V usage is TRBV6-5 and J usage is TRBJ1-2; TRBD1 agrees at 7 bases. This CDR3 comprises 15 residues. Trimming cost V 6 bases and J 1 base; bases outside gene matches: 8. The V gene's germline CDR1 is MNHEY and CDR2 SVGAGI. For the CDR3, the DNA is TGTGCCAGCAGGGTGCTTTGGGACAGTAACTATGGCTACACCTTC. Protein: CASRVLWDSNYGYTF.

CDR3 amino acids: CASSRQKGSYNEQFF. CDR3 nucleotide sequence: TGTGCCAGCAGCAGACAGAAAGGCTCCTACAATGAGCAGTTCTTC. The chain links TRBV7-3 to TRBJ2-1, with D possibly being TRBD1 (5 bases). Germline V gene lookup returns CDR1 SGHTA and CDR2 FQGTGA. The CDR3 has 15 residues. Trimming took off 5 bases at V and 0 bases at J, with 11 bases between the two ends.

The chain couples TRBV7-9 to TRBJ1-2; 10 bases map to TRBD1. V dropped 7 bases and J dropped 2; count of bases not matched to a gene: 4. The CDR3 is 14 residues long. Germline V gives CDR1 SEHNR, CDR2 FQNEAQ (reference sequence). The CDR3 nucleotides read TGTGCCAGCAACTGGGACAGGGGAAACTATGGCTACACCTTC. Its translation: CASNWDRGNYGYTF.

J is TRBJ2-2 and V is TRBV5-1, with a weak D call TRBD2 (5 bases). The CDR3 length is 16 residues. The germline V gene encodes CDR1 SGHRS and CDR2 YFSETQ. Deletions cut 1 base from V and 5 bases from J, with 15 bases between. Here the CDR3 reads CASSLSPPGETGELFF. The CDR3 bases are TGCGCCAGCAGCTTGTCCCCGCCCGGGGAGACCGGGGAGCTGTTTTTT.

The rearrangement uses TRBV5-4 and TRBJ2-7; TRBD2 matches 7 bases. J was trimmed by 7 bases and V by 0 bases; bases with no gene match: 19. This CDR3 has 18 amino acids. In germline, CDR1 is SGHNT, CDR2 YYREEE (reference sequence). The DNA for the CDR3 is TGTGCCAGCAGCTTGGTATGGGAACCGGGAGGACCCGTTGGTGAGCAGTACTTC. As protein: CASSLVWEPGGPVGEQYF.

This clone came up once. V is TRBV5-1 and J is TRBJ1-1, with no clear D. Germline V gene sequence: CDR1 SGHRS, CDR2 YFSETQ. Trimming shortened V by 0 bases and J by 7 bases, and 13 bases separated the two germline ends. The CDR3 sequence is 14 residues long. CDR3 residues: CASSLVAGSSEAFF. CDR3 nucleotides: TGCGCCAGCAGCTTGGTAGCCGGGTCCAGTGAAGCTTTCTTT.

The chain employs TRBV6-5 and TRBJ2-7; a weak D match, TRBD1 (5 bases). V lost 7 bases to trimming and J lost 4 bases, with 14 bases between them. CDR3 length equals 13 residues. CDR1 MNHEY and CDR2 SVGAGI come from the germline V gene. The CDR3 bases are TGTGCCAGCACAGCCACAGGCAGATACGAGCAGTACTTC. Encoded protein: CASTATGRYEQYF.

In its sample, this clone was seen a few times. J is TRBJ1-3 and V is TRBV6-6; weak D call: TRBD1 (5 bases). The CDR3 sequence is 13 residues long. CDR1 MNHNY and CDR2 SVGAGI come from the germline V gene (reference sequence). Trimming left V 7 bases short and J 13 bases short, with 20 bases between. The CDR3 nucleotides are TGTGCCAGCACCTCACCAGGGCAGTTCGAAATATATTTT. This encodes CASTSPGQFEIYF.

Concerning this clone: Other DNA sequences within the sample encode an identical CDR3. The V gene is TRBV5-1, the J gene TRBJ2-2; D call uncertain. The V end was cut by 0 bases, the J end by 1 base, with 7 bases between. Germline V gives CDR1 SGHRS, CDR2 YFSETQ. CDR3 length: 15 amino acids. The CDR3 reads CASSLVPGNTGELFF. CDR3 nucleotides: TGCGCCAGCAGCTTGGTACCGGGGAACACCGGGGAGCTGTTTTTT.

The CDR3 spells CASSSGVFGYTF. The DNA for the CDR3 is TGTGCCAGCAGCTCAGGGGTTTTTGGCTACACCTTC. This chain links TRBV28 with TRBJ1-2; tentative D call: TRBD1 (6 bases). The CDR3 runs to 12 residues. V lost 6 bases and J 7 bases, leaving 12 bases between the germline ends. The germline CDR1 and CDR2 sequences are MDHEN and SYDVKM.

The chain has TRBV18 and TRBJ2-1; 7 bases match TRBD2. CDR3 length: 15 amino acids. The germline V gene encodes CDR1 KGHSH and CDR2 LQKENI. V was pared by 3 bases and J by 7 bases, with 9 bases of the junction left unmatched. The CDR3 reads CASSPPRGGSNEQFF. The CDR3 DNA is TGTGCCAGCTCACCCCCTCGAGGCGGGAGTAATGAGCAGTTCTTC.

This clone was recorded only once. The V gene is TRBV9, the J gene TRBJ2-3; D is possibly TRBD2 (6 bases). The CDR3 length is 15 residues. From germline, CDR1 is SGDLS and CDR2 YYNGEE. V dropped 4 bases and J dropped 2 bases, with 14 bases sitting between them. The CDR3 DNA follows: TGTGCCAGCAGCTACTACCGGGACTCCACAGATACGCAGTATTTT. Translation: CASSYYRDSTDTQYF.

This CDR3 reads CASSFLAGRVPGELFF. The CDR3 nucleotides are TGTGCCAGCAGCTTCCTAGCGGGCCGGGTCCCCGGGGAGCTGTTTTTT. The chain carries TRBV7-6 and TRBJ2-2; TRBD2 matches 8 bases. The length of the CDR3 is 16 residues. In germline, CDR1 is SGHVS, CDR2 FNYEAQ. V dropped 3 bases and J dropped 6; count of bases not matched to a gene: 9.